This passage covers 20 T cell receptor beta chains from one sample sequenced in a study of OX40 agonist ivuxolimab in advanced cancers. Libraries came from the immunoSEQ multiplex PCR assay. What TCRdb holds here is the immuneACCESS table cut down to in-frame rearrangements. Part of the clones is not present; checked against another copy, under half of the missing clones reflect an unresolved V gene, and the others are unexplained. In this sample the table shows fewer than 45,000 clones, 80% to 85% of which occur a single time. 1.5% to 2% of the sample is in the top ten clones. Sequenced material: CD4+ or CD8+ T cells sorted from blood, taken in a trial of the OX40 agonist ivuxolimab. These receptors all stem from an adult with an advanced solid tumor such as melanoma, head and neck, liver or kidney cancer.

The chain links TRBV6-1 to TRBJ2-7; 9 positions agree with TRBD1. Germline CDR1 reads MNHNS; CDR2 reads SASEGT. The CDR3 loop spans 14 amino acids. The ends lost 4 bases at V and 0 bases at J; junction bases unmatched: 1. CDR3 sequence (DNA): TGTGCCAGCAGTGGGGACAGGGACTCCTACGAGCAGTACTTC. Translated: CASSGDRDSYEQYF.

V usage is TRBV12-1 and J usage is TRBJ1-5; the DNA was not compared with TRBD1, the D call given in the table. TRBV12-1 is classified as a pseudogene. CDR3 length equals 17 residues. For the CDR3, the DNA is TGTGCCAGCAGGTTGGGGGGACAGCTTTATAGCAATCAGCCCCAGCATTTT. This translates into CASRLGGQLYSNQPQHF.

This clone was found a few times. This sequence joins TRBV7-5 and TRBJ2-3; the tabulated D call, TRBD2, remains unverified against the DNA. TRBV7-5 is labeled a pseudogene. There are 15 residues in the CDR3. In DNA form, the CDR3 reads TGTGCCAGAAAGCGGGAGGCGGCGTGTAGGAATACGCAGTATTTT. Amino acid sequence: CARKREAACRNTQYF.

This chain uses TRBV18 with TRBJ2-7, with 11 bases lining up with TRBD2. The ends lost 6 bases at V and 2 bases at J; junction bases unmatched: 9. The V gene's germline CDR1 is KGHSH and CDR2 LQKENI. The CDR3 is made up of 16 amino acids. The CDR3 DNA reads TGTGCCAGCTCGCCCACCCGTAGCGGGGGGGCCTACGAGCAGTACTTC. Protein product: CASSPTRSGGAYEQYF.

The chain has TRBV7-2 and TRBJ2-7; perhaps TRBD2 as D (6 bases). The CDR3 is 15 residues long. Germline V gene lookup returns CDR1 SGHTA and CDR2 FQGNSA. V was clipped by 3 bases and J by 5 bases, with 17 bases between them. This CDR3 is CASSLGWGGNDEQYF. The CDR3 nucleotides are TGTGCCAGCAGCTTGGGATGGGGCGGGAACGACGAGCAGTACTTC.

The chain has TRBV11-3 and TRBJ2-7; no definite D call. V shed 8 bases and J shed 2 bases, with 19 bases lying between them. This CDR3 region has 15 residues. CDR1 is SGHNT, CDR2 YENEEA, per germline. DNA for the CDR3: TGTGCCAGCGGAGACTCGAACACGGACGCCTACGAGCAGTACTTC. Its protein product is CASGDSNTDAYEQYF.

The chain combines TRBV10-2 with TRBJ2-3; 13 nucleotides line up with TRBD2. The CDR3 has 16 amino acids. Germline CDR1 is WSHSY and CDR2 is SAAADI. The V and J ends lost 2 bases and 2 bases, in that order; junction bases with no gene match: 1. For the CDR3, the DNA is TGCGCCAGCAGTGAGGGACTAGCGGGGGTCACAGATACGCAGTATTTT. It specifies CASSEGLAGVTDTQYF.

This chain connects TRBV2 to TRBJ2-1; D unresolved. Germline V gene sequence: CDR1 SNHLY, CDR2 FYNNEI. Trimming removed 10 bases at V and 5 bases at J, with 12 bases between. This CDR3 comprises 12 residues. The DNA for the CDR3 is TGTGCCACCAAATCAATAGACAATGAGCAGTTCTTC. Translated, it gives CATKSIDNEQFF.

Written as DNA, the CDR3 is TGTGCCAGCAGCTTGGGGCTAGACACGCAGTATTTT. It is translated as CASSLGLDTQYF. This chain uses TRBV5-6 with TRBJ2-3, with D uncertain. The CDR3 is 12 residues long. Between the trimmed V and J ends, which lost 0 bases and 9 bases, there was a span of 8 bases. The germline V gene encodes CDR1 SGHDT and CDR2 YYEEEE.

The count of this clone is one. This sequence joins TRBV7-2 and TRBJ2-5; TRBD2 aligns across 12 bases. V was clipped by 5 bases and J by 6 bases; unmatched bases: 10. The germline V gene encodes CDR1 SGHTA and CDR2 FQGNSA. The CDR3 is 16 amino acids. The CDR3 region is CASSPQTSGGPKTQYF. CDR3 coding DNA: TGTGCCAGCAGCCCACAGACTAGCGGGGGCCCAAAGACCCAGTACTTC.

V gene TRBV29-1 combines with J gene TRBJ2-5; D unresolved. Germline CDR1 is SQVTM and CDR2 is ANQGSEA. The CDR3 has 11 residues. Trimming pared 1 base from V and 6 bases from J, leaving 6 bases between. CDR3 DNA sequence: TGCAGCGTTGAAGCTGGGAAGACCCAGTACTTC. As protein: CSVEAGKTQYF.

V is TRBV5-4 and J is TRBJ2-4, with D unresolved. The CDR3 has 14 amino acids. Germline-derived CDR1 and CDR2 are SGHNT and YYREEE (reference sequence). V dropped 2 bases and J dropped 2 bases, with 8 bases sitting between them. The DNA for the CDR3 is TGTGCCAGCAGCTTCAAAGGAACCAAAAACATTCAGTACTTC. Residues: CASSFKGTKNIQYF. Complete variable domain (other parts from reference TRBV5-4 and TRBJ2-4): ETGVTQSPTHLIKTRGQQVTLRCSSQSGHNTVSWYQQALGQGPQFIFQYYREEENGRGNFPPRFSGLQFPNYSSELNVNALELDDSALYLCASSFKGTKNIQYFGAGTRLSVL.

This sequence joins TRBV11-2 and TRBJ1-2; no reliable D call. This CDR3 is built from 11 residues. Germline CDR1 and CDR2: SGHAT and FQNNGV. The V end was cut by 3 bases, the J end by 2 bases, with 1 base between. In nucleotides, the CDR3 is TGTGCCAGCAGCTTCAACTATGGCTACACCTTC. This translates into CASSFNYGYTF.

The rearrangement uses TRBV30 and TRBJ1-1; D unresolved. Germline assignment: CDR1 GTSNPN and CDR2 SVGIG (reference sequence). The V gene lost 2 bases and the J gene lost 4 bases, with 14 bases spanning the gap. The CDR3 has 14 residues. CDR3 residues: CAWSYARRSTEAFF. The CDR3 bases are TGTGCCTGGAGTTACGCCAGACGGTCCACTGAAGCTTTCTTT.

This clone was seen a single time. The chain carries TRBV9 and TRBJ2-1, with TRBD2 matching 10 bases. The trim removed 4 bases at V and 4 bases at J, leaving 5 bases unmatched. The CDR3 spans 15 residues. From germline, CDR1 is SGDLS and CDR2 YYNGEE. The DNA of the CDR3 is TGTGCCAGCAGCACCGGACTAGCGGTTTACAATGAGCAGTTCTTC. Translating gives CASSTGLAVYNEQFF. Based on the CDR3 plus reference TRBV9 and TRBJ2-1, the full variable domain is DSGVTQTPKHLITATGQRVTLRCSPRSGDLSVYWYQQSLDQGLQFLIQYYNGEERAKGNILERFSAQQFPDLHSELNLSSLELGDSALYFCASSTGLAVYNEQFFGPGTRLTVL.

The chain couples TRBV29-1 to TRBJ1-1, with D tentatively TRBD1 (5 bases). From germline, CDR1 is SQVTM and CDR2 ANQGSEA. V was trimmed by 3 bases and J by 7 bases, leaving 18 bases between them. CDR3 length: 14 residues. CDR3 in DNA: TGCAGCGTTGATCGGCGCAGGGCGAACGGTGAAGCTTTCTTT. As protein: CSVDRRRANGEAFF.

The chain links TRBV5-1 to TRBJ2-1; TRBD2 agrees at 10 bases. The length of the CDR3 is 15 residues. J was trimmed by 8 bases and V by 6 bases; bases with no gene match: 11. Germline loops: CDR1 SGHRS, CDR2 YFSETQ. This CDR3 is CASKNLAGVGDEQFF. The CDR3 DNA is TGCGCCAGCAAAAACCTAGCGGGAGTTGGCGATGAGCAGTTCTTC.

CDR3: CASRPGGFEGYNEQFF. The CDR3 nucleotides are TGTGCCAGCAGACCCGGGGGGTTTGAGGGGTACAATGAGCAGTTCTTC. This chain joins TRBV27 and TRBJ2-1; 7 nucleotides line up with TRBD2. CDR3 length: 16 residues. J was trimmed by 4 bases and V by 6 bases; bases with no gene match: 12. The germline CDR1 and CDR2 sequences are MNHEY and SMNVEV (reference sequence).

This rearrangement joins TRBV19 to TRBJ2-6; possible D gene TRBD2, 5 bases. CDR3 length: 17 residues. The V end was cut by 1 base, the J end by 1 base, with 11 bases between. Germline loops: CDR1 LNHDA, CDR2 SQIVND (reference sequence). The CDR3 nucleotides are TGTGCCAGTAGTATAGGAGAGGGCTTTTCTGGGGCCAACGTCCTGACTTTC. Its protein product is CASSIGEGFSGANVLTF.

The rearrangement joins TRBV29-1 to TRBJ2-7; D might be TRBD1 or TRBD2, each matching 5 bases. The CDR3 is 12 amino acids. The V and J ends lost 7 bases and 1 base respectively, with 11 bases between them. Per the germline V gene, CDR1 is SQVTM and CDR2 is ANQGSEA. CDR3 region: CSAGTGSYEQYF. Here the CDR3 DNA reads TGCAGCGCTGGGACGGGTTCCTACGAGCAGTACTTC.